These 7 T cell receptor beta chains were all obtained from the same sample, sequenced in a study of identifying expanded T cells in peripheral blood. Sequencing was performed with immunoSEQ multiplex PCR; in TCRdb, only in-frame clones are kept and a portion is missing. The table shows about 80,000 clones, with around 83% occurring only once. The sample taken for sequencing was blood. The source is a person aged 18 to 75 in good health.

This chain connects TRBV27 to TRBJ2-7; 10 bases line up with TRBD1. CDR3 size: 14 residues. CDR1 is MNHEY and CDR2 is SMNVEV in the germline V gene (reference sequence). Trimming at V came to 2 bases and at J to 2 bases, leaving 0 bases not matched to a gene. The CDR3 DNA reads TGTGCCAGCAGTTTAGGGACAGGGGCCTACGAGCAGTACTTC. Translation gives CASSLGTGAYEQYF.

This clone was seen only a few times. The genes are TRBV18 and TRBJ1-5; D gene unclear. CDR3 length: 14 amino acids. Trimming shortened V by 3 bases and J by 0 bases, and 6 bases separated the two germline ends. Germline V gene lookup returns CDR1 KGHSH and CDR2 LQKENI. This chain's CDR3 is CASSPSNSNQPQHF. DNA for the CDR3: TGTGCCAGCTCACCCAGTAATAGCAATCAGCCCCAGCATTTT.

Written as DNA, the CDR3 is TGTGCCAGCAGTTTACAGGGCCGCAATCAGCCCCAGCATTTT. This sequence encodes CASSLQGRNQPQHF. The J gene is TRBJ1-5, the V gene TRBV28; maybe TRBD1 (5 bases). CDR1 MDHEN and CDR2 SYDVKM come from the germline V gene. V lost 2 bases and J 2 bases, leaving 7 bases between the germline ends. This CDR3 has 14 amino acids.

J is TRBJ1-2 and V is TRBV7-6, with D maybe TRBD1 (6 bases). Germline CDR1 is SGHVS and CDR2 is FNYEAQ. Trimming removed 4 bases from V and 2 bases from J, with 11 bases in between. CDR3 size: 14 residues. The CDR3 DNA sequence: TGTGCCAGCAGCTCCGGGGACATCAACTATGGCTACACCTTC. Residues: CASSSGDINYGYTF. Full variable domain (remainder filled in from reference TRBV7-6 and TRBJ1-2): GAGVSQSPRYKVTKRGQDVALRCDPISGHVSLYWYRQALGQGPEFLTYFNYEAQQDKSGLPNDRFSAERPEGSISTLTIQRTEQRDSAMYRCASSSGDINYGYTFGSGTRLTVV.

The V gene is TRBV15, the J gene TRBJ2-2; D not certain. Between the trimmed V and J ends, which lost 0 bases and 7 bases, there was a span of 15 bases. This CDR3 has 16 residues. Germline V gene sequence: CDR1 LNHNV, CDR2 YYDKDF (reference sequence). The CDR3 nucleotides are TGTGCCACCAGCAGAGATCTCCCTAGATCGGGCGGGGAGCTGTTTTTT. Protein: CATSRDLPRSGGELFF.

V is TRBV27 and J is TRBJ2-7; D is uncertain. Germline CDR1 MNHEY, CDR2 SMNVEV (reference sequence). The CDR3 spans 15 residues. V was clipped by 0 bases and J by 3 bases, with 12 bases between them. CDR3 DNA sequence: TGTGCCAGCAGTTTATCAGGCACATTCATCTACGAGCAGTACTTC. It is translated as CASSLSGTFIYEQYF.

The chain is built from TRBV4-2 and TRBJ1-5, with a tentative D call TRBD1 (6 bases). This CDR3 contains 15 residues. Germline V gene sequence: CDR1 LGHNA, CDR2 YNFKEQ. Between the trimmed V and J ends, which lost 0 bases and 5 bases, there was a span of 11 bases. The DNA for the CDR3 is TGTGCCAGCAGCCAAGATGGGGCAGGGGATCAGCCCCAGCATTTT. Residues: CASSQDGAGDQPQHF.